A selection of T cell receptor beta chains follows, all from one sample in a study of CD8 T cell repertoires and HIV-1 epitope variants. What these receptors recognize is not known. TCRdb's copy holds only in-frame clones and misses some; the assay was immunoSEQ multiplex PCR. Found here are about 4,700 clones, around 66% of them singletons; the top ten hold 44%. Material: cultured CD8+ T cells derived from PBMCs. The receptor set was obtained from a male donor with HIV. Both conserved end residues are trimmed from each CDR3. The D gene is left open where the match is weak.

V gene	J gene	D gene	CDR3 protein
TRBV5-4	TRBJ2-7	-	ASSLSHEQY
TRBV7-8	TRBJ2-1	-	ASSFRVDEQF
TRBV28	TRBJ1-5	-	ASTQGGGEGAHQPQH
TRBV4-1	TRBJ2-1	TRBD2	ASSQAPSGGAQNEQF
TRBV5-1	TRBJ2-3	TRBD1	ASSLEDRGTDTQY
TRBV14	TRBJ2-1	TRBD1	ASSPGTGFLKF
TRBV5-6	TRBJ2-7	TRBD1	ASSLGQGAAYEQY
TRBV6-4	TRBJ2-1	TRBD2	ASSDKAGVPYNEQF
TRBV7-9	TRBJ1-4	-	ASSNPPQEKLF
TRBV11-1	TRBJ2-3	TRBD2	ASSPGTSGTDTQY
TRBV7-4	TRBJ2-7	TRBD1	ASATGDEQY
TRBV19	TRBJ2-1	-	ASSIGWGVAYNEQF
TRBV19	TRBJ1-1	-	ASNLGGTEAF
TRBV27	TRBJ2-7	TRBD1	ASSGSTGIEQY
TRBV28	TRBJ1-4	TRBD1	ASSLPGQGNEKLF
TRBV5-8	TRBJ1-6	-	ASSLHDSLDQDSPLH
TRBV19	TRBJ2-1	-	ASSIWQNEQF